These 27 T cell receptor beta chains were sequenced from one sample in a study of OX40 agonist ivuxolimab in advanced cancers. Assay: immunoSEQ multiplex PCR; the TCRdb copy retains only in-frame clones and omits some. The sample has under 85,000 clones; roughly 86% are singletons. The sequenced sample was CD4+ or CD8+ T cells sorted from blood, obtained in a trial of the OX40 agonist ivuxolimab. The receptors here all came from an adult with an advanced solid tumor such as melanoma, head and neck, liver or kidney cancer.

The chain links TRBV28 to TRBJ1-4; D is perhaps TRBD1 (5 bases). Germline CDR1 and CDR2: MDHEN and SYDVKM. Trimming took off 2 bases at V and 7 bases at J, with 20 bases between the two ends. The length of the CDR3 is 17 residues. The CDR3 DNA follows: TGTGCCAGCAGTTTAACCCTAGCGGGTAATCAGGGTGAAAAACTGTTTTTT. It yields the protein CASSLTLAGNQGEKLFF.

This clone was observed a single time. This chain links TRBV4-2 with TRBJ2-5; the D gene is possibly TRBD2 (6 bases). Per germline, CDR1 LGHNA and CDR2 YNFKEQ. The germline V and J ends were trimmed by 3 bases and 4 bases, with 12 bases remaining between them. The CDR3 is 14 amino acids. The CDR3 spells CASSQGGSGETQYF. The DNA for the CDR3 is TGTGCCAGCAGCCAGGGAGGTAGCGGAGAGACCCAGTACTTC.

This clone is a singleton in its sample. The chain carries TRBV5-8 and TRBJ2-3; 10 positions agree with TRBD1. J gave up 4 bases and V 4 bases, and 6 bases lay outside the gene matches. This CDR3 spans 15 amino acids. Germline-derived CDR1 and CDR2 are SGHTS and YDEGEE. The CDR3 coding sequence is TGTGCCAGCAGCAGGGGACAGGGGATTTCAGATACGCAGTATTTT. The encoded protein is CASSRGQGISDTQYF. Variable domain in full (rest from reference TRBV5-8 and TRBJ2-3): EAGVTQSPTHLIKTRGQQATLRCSPISGHTSVYWYQQALGLGLQFLLWYDEGEERNRGNFPPRFSGRQFPNYSSELNVNALELEDSALYLCASSRGQGISDTQYFGPGTRLTVL.

The chain combines TRBV19 with TRBJ2-2, with 7 bases that match TRBD1. CDR3 length: 16 amino acids. Losses at the gene ends were 3 bases for V and 6 bases for J; bases not matched to a gene: 10. Germline loops: CDR1 LNHDA, CDR2 SQIVND (reference sequence). CDR3: CASSIVGPTGAGELFF. The CDR3, as DNA: TGTGCCAGTAGTATCGTGGGACCAACAGGGGCCGGGGAGCTGTTTTTT. Full variable domain (missing parts from reference TRBV19 and TRBJ2-2): DGGITQSPKYLFRKEGQNVTLSCEQNLNHDAMYWYRQDPGQGLRLIYYSQIVNDFQKGDIAEGYSVSREKKESFPLTVTSAQKNPTAFYLCASSIVGPTGAGELFFGEGSRLTVL.

This clone was detected only once. The chain recombines TRBV9 with TRBJ2-1; D may be TRBD1 (6 bases). Between the trimmed V and J ends, which lost 4 bases and 5 bases, there was a span of 10 bases. The CDR3 sequence is 13 residues long. Germline CDR1 is SGDLS and CDR2 is YYNGEE. CDR3 coding DNA: TGTGCCAGCAGCCGACAGGTCCACAATGAGCAGTTCTTC. This translates into CASSRQVHNEQFF.

This rearrangement joins TRBV7-8 to TRBJ1-1; no firm D call. Trimming pared 4 bases from V and 0 bases from J, leaving 9 bases between. Germline CDR1 SGHVS, CDR2 FQNEAQ. The CDR3 is made up of 14 amino acids. For the CDR3, the DNA is TGTGCCAGCAGCTCACGAGACATGAACACTGAAGCTTTCTTT. Amino acid sequence: CASSSRDMNTEAFF.

The chain links TRBV9 to TRBJ2-1; D is unclear. The V gene lost 4 bases and the J gene lost 5 bases, with 13 bases spanning the gap. The length of the CDR3 is 14 residues. Germline CDR1 is SGDLS and CDR2 is YYNGEE. The CDR3 DNA sequence: TGTGCCAGCAGCCCCCTTGAATTTAACAATGAGCAGTTCTTC. It yields the protein CASSPLEFNNEQFF.

This chain joins TRBV6-6 and TRBJ1-1; D may be TRBD1 (5 bases). The V gene's germline CDR1 is MNHNY and CDR2 SVGAGI (reference sequence). Trimming stripped 6 bases from V and 7 bases from J, with 15 bases between. This CDR3 has 13 amino acids. The CDR3 DNA reads as TGTGCCAGCAGACAATCGGGACTCATTGAAGCTTTCTTT. As protein: CASRQSGLIEAFF.

This clone was observed a few times. The rearrangement links TRBV28 to TRBJ1-2; unclear D gene. Germline V gives CDR1 MDHEN, CDR2 SYDVKM. The CDR3 is 14 residues long. Trimming shortened V by 2 bases and J by 4 bases, and 11 bases separated the two germline ends. This chain's CDR3 is CASSLTDPVYGYTF. CDR3 bases: TGTGCCAGCAGTTTAACGGATCCTGTCTATGGCTACACCTTC.

This clone has just a few counts. This chain connects TRBV19 to TRBJ2-7; D call uncertain. Germline V lookup: CDR1 LNHDA, CDR2 SQIVND (reference sequence). Deletions cut 0 bases from V and 3 bases from J, with 6 bases between. CDR3 length: 13 residues. CDR3 region: CASSIDRFYEQYF. DNA for the CDR3: TGTGCCAGTAGTATAGATCGCTTCTACGAGCAGTACTTC.

The gene calls are TRBV7-9 and TRBJ2-1; 7 nucleotides line up with TRBD1. The CDR3 covers 15 residues. Germline V lookup: CDR1 SEHNR, CDR2 FQNEAQ (reference sequence). V lost 7 bases, J lost 4 bases, and 10 bases stayed unmatched. The CDR3 region is CASNAYGTVYNEQFF. CDR3 nucleotides: TGTGCCAGCAACGCTTACGGGACAGTTTACAATGAGCAGTTCTTC.

The J gene is TRBJ2-1, the V gene TRBV7-3, with D possibly being TRBD2 (6 bases). Per germline, CDR1 SGHTA and CDR2 FQGTGA. This CDR3 is built from 15 residues. Trimming removed 5 bases at V and 0 bases at J, with 11 bases between. The CDR3 spells CASSPDGGSYNEQFF. In DNA form, the CDR3 reads TGTGCCAGCAGCCCCGACGGGGGCTCCTACAATGAGCAGTTCTTC.

V is TRBV15 and J is TRBJ1-5; D unresolved. The V gene lost 0 bases and the J gene lost 0 bases, with 6 bases spanning the gap. There are 15 residues in the CDR3. Germline V gives CDR1 LNHNV, CDR2 YYDKDF (reference sequence). DNA for the CDR3: TGTGCCACCAGCAGAGATTCGGATAGCAATCAGCCCCAGCATTTT. This codes for CATSRDSDSNQPQHF.

This clone has just one count. The chain carries TRBV7-7 and TRBJ2-5, with 10 positions matching TRBD2. This CDR3 contains 14 residues. V was clipped by 8 bases and J by 5 bases; unmatched bases: 8. Looked up from germline, CDR1 is SSHAT and CDR2 is FNYEAQ (reference sequence). CDR3 in amino acids: CASREAGGEETQYF. The CDR3 DNA reads TGTGCCAGCCGGGAAGCGGGGGGGGAGGAGACCCAGTACTTC.

The genes are TRBV19 and TRBJ1-4, with D possibly matching TRBD1 (6 bases). With 5 bases removed from V and 8 bases from J, the gap between germline ends came to 18 bases. The CDR3 is made up of 15 amino acids. The germline gives CDR1 LNHDA, CDR2 SQIVND (reference sequence). The CDR3 region has the DNA TGTGCCAGTAGTCCCACGACAGGAAAGTTGGAAAAACTGTTTTTT. As protein: CASSPTTGKLEKLFF.

J is TRBJ1-2 and V is TRBV2; 7 nucleotides align to TRBD1. Germline loops: CDR1 SNHLY, CDR2 FYNNEI. V shed 4 bases and J 4 bases; nucleotides not matched to a gene: 12. The CDR3 totals 16 residues. In DNA, the CDR3 is TGTGCCAGCAGTGTAGGGCAAAAAACAGGGGTCTATGGCTACACCTTC. The encoded protein is CASSVGQKTGVYGYTF.

The chain joins TRBV19 to TRBJ1-6, with a tentative D call TRBD1 (5 bases). The germline V and J ends were trimmed by 9 bases and 7 bases, with 19 bases remaining between them. The CDR3 sequence is 15 residues long. CDR1 and CDR2 (germline): LNHDA, SQIVND (reference sequence). In DNA, the CDR3 is TGTGCCAGCCAGGATGGGGGGGTTATCAATTCACCCCTCCACTTT. It encodes CASQDGGVINSPLHF.

The rearrangement joins TRBV10-1 to TRBJ1-2; no clear D gene. Per germline, CDR1 WNHNN and CDR2 SYGVQD (reference sequence). The CDR3 sequence is 13 residues long. With 4 bases removed from V and 2 bases from J, the gap between germline ends came to 8 bases. The CDR3 protein is CASSADANYGYTF. Written as DNA, the CDR3 is TGCGCCAGCAGTGCGGACGCAAACTATGGCTACACCTTC.

The chain couples TRBV19 to TRBJ1-4, with D possibly matching TRBD1 (5 bases). The V end was cut by 6 bases, the J end by 4 bases, with 9 bases between. CDR1 LNHDA and CDR2 SQIVND come from the germline V gene (reference sequence). The CDR3 runs 13 residues. This CDR3 reads CASSDRDNEKLFF. The CDR3 coding sequence is TGTGCCAGTAGCGACAGAGATAATGAAAAACTGTTTTTT.

The chain joins TRBV7-9 to TRBJ1-2; 8 positions match TRBD1. The germline V gene has CDR1 SEHNR and CDR2 FQNEAQ (reference sequence). This CDR3 comprises 15 residues. V lost 2 bases, J lost 6 bases, and 8 bases stayed unmatched. As DNA, the CDR3 is TGTGCCAGCAGCTTAACTTCGCCAGGGGGCGATGGCTACACCTTC. It yields the protein CASSLTSPGGDGYTF.

The chain couples TRBV4-1 to TRBJ2-5; TRBD1 agrees at 12 bases. CDR1 is MGHRA and CDR2 is YSYEKL in the germline V gene. Unmatched junction bases numbered 13, after V lost 3 bases and J lost 2 bases. This CDR3 region has 19 residues. CDR3 in amino acids: CASSHPLRGQGARQETQYF. The CDR3 DNA sequence: TGCGCCAGCAGCCACCCACTCAGGGGACAGGGGGCGAGGCAAGAGACCCAGTACTTC.

J is TRBJ1-6 and V is TRBV6-1; D is unclear. CDR1 and CDR2 (germline): MNHNS, SASEGT. V lost 6 bases and J lost 7, with 7 bases in between. This CDR3 has 12 residues. In DNA form, the CDR3 reads TGTGCCAGCAGACTGGCAAATTCACCCCTCCACTTT. Residues: CASRLANSPLHF.

The table lists this clone with a count of one. This chain joins TRBV21-1 and TRBJ1-6. TRBV21-1 represents a pseudogene. The CDR3 contains 19 residues. The CDR3 coding sequence is TGTGCCAGCAGCGCTCTGGGAGGGGGAGATAGCTCCTATAATTCACCCCTCCACTTT. Amino acid sequence: CASSALGGGDSSYNSPLHF.

The rearrangement uses TRBV27 and TRBJ1-1; possibly TRBD1 for D (5 bases). The CDR3 extends over 14 amino acids. Trimming took 5 bases from V and 0 from J, leaving 10 bases between them. The germline V gene has CDR1 MNHEY and CDR2 SMNVEV (reference sequence). CDR3 amino acids: CASSQQGVNTEAFF. The DNA of the CDR3 is TGTGCCAGCAGTCAGCAAGGGGTGAACACTGAAGCTTTCTTT.

The V call is TRBV5-6, the J call TRBJ2-1, with D maybe TRBD2 (5 bases). V lost 2 bases, J lost 1 base, and 13 bases lay in between. CDR3 length: 16 residues. CDR1 is SGHDT and CDR2 is YYEEEE in the germline V gene. The CDR3 bases are TGTGCCAGCAGCTTCGCTGGGAGAGAATCCTACAATGAGCAGTTCTTC. It translates to CASSFAGRESYNEQFF.

The J gene is TRBJ2-1, the V gene TRBV5-6; D is perhaps TRBD1 or TRBD2 (5 bases each). V lost 4 bases and J lost 9, with 20 bases in between. This CDR3 comprises 15 residues. CDR1 and CDR2 from the germline V gene are SGHDT and YYEEEE. CDR3 amino acids: CASSPTGTQHSEQFF. CDR3 sequence (DNA): TGTGCCAGCAGCCCCACCGGGACCCAACACAGTGAGCAGTTCTTC.

This clone appeared once. This sequence joins TRBV11-2 and TRBJ1-6, with D unresolved. V lost 1 base and J 7 bases, leaving 8 bases between the germline ends. The germline CDR1 and CDR2 sequences are SGHAT and FQNNGV. The CDR3 has 14 amino acids. CDR3 loop: CASSLAGWNSPLHF. CDR3 DNA: TGTGCCAGCAGCTTAGCGGGGTGGAATTCACCCCTCCACTTT.